Each of the 3 T cell receptor beta chains below was sequenced from the same sample in a study of blood T cell repertoires in COVID-19. Sequencing used immunoSEQ multiplex PCR; TCRdb keeps in-frame clones, though not all of them. This table has fewer than 85,000 clones, 70% to 90% appearing once. Sequencing was carried out using peripheral blood. These receptors all stem from a man aged 45-65 years with active COVID-19.

This rearrangement joins TRBV6-5 to TRBJ2-1; no definite D call. CDR3 length equals 15 residues. The V gene lost 3 bases and the J gene lost 0 bases, with 9 bases spanning the gap. Germline CDR1 is MNHEY and CDR2 is SVGAGI. This CDR3 reads CASSYVGISYNEQFF. DNA for the CDR3: TGTGCCAGCAGTTATGTTGGCATCTCCTACAATGAGCAGTTCTTC.

V usage is TRBV18 and J usage is TRBJ2-1; D may be TRBD1 (5 bases). Trimming removed 5 bases from V and 3 bases from J, with 11 bases in between. This CDR3 spans 14 amino acids. Germline V gene lookup returns CDR1 KGHSH and CDR2 LQKENI. The DNA of the CDR3 is TGTGCCAGCTCAGTACAGGCTTTCTACAATGAGCAGTTCTTC. Its translation is CASSVQAFYNEQFF.

V is TRBV6-5 and J is TRBJ2-3; D unresolved. The V gene lost 7 bases and the J gene lost 2 bases, with 7 bases spanning the gap. Germline V gene sequence: CDR1 MNHEY, CDR2 SVGAGI. The CDR3 runs to 12 residues. CDR3 DNA sequence: TGTGCCAGCAAGGCGGCCACAGATACGCAGTATTTT. It translates to CASKAATDTQYF.